The 5 T cell receptor beta chains below come from one sample, sequenced in a study of T cells in Graves' hyperthyroidism and ophthalmopathy. RNA transcripts gave rise to amplified TCR beta CDR3 regions. TCR CDR3 underwent first-round RT-PCR with the HTBI primer set. TCRdb re-called the multiplex PCR reads with MiXCR, one entry per CDR3 protein. The repertoire consists of about 610,000 distinct CDR3 sequences, with 14% to 15% occurring once and the leading ten covering about 4%. Input material: blood. These receptors were obtained from a woman between 40 and 50 years old with Graves' ophthalmopathy.

This clonotype was seen many times. This chain uses TRBV2 with TRBJ1-5; D is unresolved. Germline CDR1 and CDR2: SNHLY and FYNNEI. The CDR3 covers 14 residues. V was trimmed by 4 bases and J by 3 bases, leaving 10 bases between them. Written as DNA, the CDR3 is TGTGCCAGCAGTGTGCGGATTTCCAATCAGCCCCAGCATTTT. Translation: CASSVRISNQPQHF.

This clonotype was detected ten times or more. The rearrangement joins TRBV4-1 to TRBJ2-5; D call uncertain. CDR1 MGHRA and CDR2 YSYEKL come from the germline V gene. V lost 2 bases to trimming and J lost 0 bases, with 10 bases between them. This CDR3 spans 15 amino acids. The CDR3 nucleotides are TGCGCCAGCAGCCAAAGAGACACGTACCAAGAGACCCAGTACTTC. Translated, it gives CASSQRDTYQETQYF.

This chain links TRBV11-1 with TRBJ1-5, with 9 nucleotides matching TRBD1. The CDR3 has 16 residues. V trimming: 6 bases; J trimming: 4 bases; junction bases outside the gene matches: 10. Germline V CDR1 and CDR2: SGHAT, FQDESV (reference sequence). The CDR3 loop reads CASSFNKGQGNQPQHF. In DNA form, the CDR3 reads TGTGCCAGCAGTTTTAACAAGGGACAGGGTAATCAGCCCCAGCATTTT.

The gene calls are TRBV7-2 and TRBJ2-5; the D gene is possibly TRBD2 (6 bases). V was clipped by 2 bases and J by 5 bases, with 12 bases between them. This CDR3 comprises 14 residues. The germline gives CDR1 SGHTA, CDR2 FQGNSA. The CDR3 DNA follows: TGTGCCAGCAGCTTATTAGCGGCGGGGGAGACCCAGTACTTC. Its protein is CASSLLAAGETQYF.

A few counts support this clonotype. The chain couples TRBV30 to TRBJ2-7, with D perhaps TRBD2 (5 bases). V was shortened by 2 bases and J by 6 bases, with 14 bases between the two germline ends. Germline V lookup: CDR1 GTSNPN, CDR2 SVGIG (reference sequence). The CDR3 is made up of 13 amino acids. The DNA for the CDR3 is TGTGCCTGGAGTTTCGGTCCGGGGAGCGAGCAGTACTTC. Translated: CAWSFGPGSEQYF. The full variable domain, with the rest looked up from reference TRBV30 and TRBJ2-7, is SQTIHQWPATLVQPVGSPLSLECTVEGTSNPNLYWYRQAAGRGLQLLFYSVGIGQISSEVPQNLSASRPQDRQFILSSKKLLLSDSGFYLCAWSFGPGSEQYFGPGTRLTVT.